The following is a T cell receptor (beta chain) sequence with its context. Its antigen remains unknown. The sample is drawn from a study of cytomegalovirus exposure and HLA in healthy donors. The CDR3 covers 14 residues. The V segment lost 0 bases and the J segment 9 bases; nucleotides outside the gene matches: 5. The germline V gene encodes CDR1 SGHNT and CDR2 YYREEE (reference sequence). General study findings and limits: Rarity marked most TCR sequences, yet some public TCRs occurred in many donors.

The PCR made use of 60 Vbeta and 13 Jbeta primers. This table comes from immunoSEQ multiplex PCR, and its TCRdb copy is limited to in-frame clones, with some not included. The sample has approximately 59,000 clones, 60% to 80% seen once. This TCR derives from a middle-aged man in good health and CMV-seropositive. This chain uses TRBV5-4 with TRBJ2-1; TRBD2 aligns across 8 bases. Sequencing was done on a sample of PBMCs. The CDR3 region has the DNA TGTGCCAGCAGCTTGGCAGCGGGAGTTACTGAGCAGTTCTTC. This translates into CASSLAAGVTEQFF.